This T cell receptor (beta chain) was captured in a study of cytomegalovirus exposure and HLA in healthy donors. Use of 60 Vbeta and 13 Jbeta primers characterized the PCR. Libraries were prepared by immunoSEQ multiplex PCR; TCRdb keeps only in-frame clonotypes and omits some of them. The sample lists about 260,000 clones; roughly 70% were seen once. V shed 7 bases and J 0 bases; nucleotides not matched to a gene: 5. Looked up from germline, CDR1 is SNHLY and CDR2 is FYNNEI. The CDR3 totals 15 residues. This TCR was recovered from a female donor in good health and CMV-seronegative. The source material was PBMCs. The chain couples TRBV2 to TRBJ2-1; 8 bases match TRBD2. The CDR3 nucleotides are TGTGCCAGCAAGGCGGGAGGATACTCCTACAATGAGCAGTTCTTC. Translated: CASKAGGYSYNEQFF.